This T cell receptor (beta chain) was captured by sequencing in a study of cytomegalovirus exposure and HLA in healthy donors. Regarding the study as a whole: Later, an analysis found that TCR clusters from the first cohort tended to co-occur in the roughly 130 validation repertoires. Generally TCR sequences proved uncommon, though certain public TCRs appeared in numerous donors. Per published reports, the classifier diagnosed cytomegalovirus status with high specificity and sensitivity. A few of the chains that were CMV-associated were confirmed in vitro to be specific for CMV antigens.

This CDR3 contains 15 residues. Germline V gene data show CDR1 as SGHVS and CDR2 as FNYEAQ. Unmatched junction bases numbered 5, after V lost 1 base and J lost 4 bases. Only in-frame clones appear in the TCRdb table, and some are missing; sequencing was by immunoSEQ multiplex PCR. The table has about 280,000 clones, 86% seen once; the top ten hold more than 0.8%. In regard to this clone: Its specificity is not known.

The gene calls are TRBV7-6 and TRBJ2-7, with TRBD1 identical over 9 bases. This TCR came from a woman aged 18-30 years in good health and CMV-seronegative. Sequenced input: PBMCs. DNA of the CDR3: TGTGCCAGCAGCTTAGGTCAGGACAGGGGTTACGAGCAGTACTTC. This gives the protein CASSLGQDRGYEQYF.